These T cell receptor beta chains were read from a single sample in a study of CD8 T cells in Susac syndrome. TCRdb reprocessed the immunoSEQ multiplex PCR reads via MiXCR and lists one record per CDR3 protein. The table has more than 150,000 distinct CDR3 sequences, 85% to 95% seen once. The sequencing sample was made of CD8+ T cells from PBMCs. Every receptor here comes from a human donor with multiple sclerosis. The CDR3 runs from the conserved cysteine through the conserved F or W. D genes are given only for firm matches. The size entry is marked missing in some rows and otherwise reads once, few, many or a size class.

V gene	clone size	J gene	D gene	CDR3 protein	CDR3 DNA
TRBV10-3	-	TRBJ1-2	TRBD1	CAISDKNRDRTGPYGYTF	TGTGCCATCAGTGATAAGAATCGTGACAGGACAGGGCCCTATGGCTACACCTTC
TRBV30	-	TRBJ2-7	TRBD1	CAWSVLDRYYSYEQYF	TGTGCCTGGAGTGTACTGGACAGGTATTACTCCTACGAGCAGTACTTC
TRBV28	-	TRBJ2-7	TRBD1	CASSLETGGHEQYF	TGTGCCAGCAGTTTGGAGACAGGGGGTCACGAGCAGTACTTC
TRBV7-9	-	TRBJ2-7	-	CASSLGRGVPSYEQYF	TGTGCCAGCAGCTTAGGGAGAGGGGTGCCTAGCTACGAGCAGTACTTC
TRBV27	-	TRBJ2-1	TRBD2	CASSPTSGGAYNEQFF	TGTGCCAGCAGTCCTACTAGCGGGGGGGCCTACAATGAGCAGTTCTTC
TRBV4-2	-	TRBJ2-1	-	CASSQDPWRYNEQFF	TGTGCCAGCAGCCAAGACCCTTGGCGGTACAATGAGCAGTTCTTC
TRBV7-9	once	TRBJ2-7	-	CASSLFPGHRSSYEQYF	TGTGCCAGCAGCTTATTCCCGGGCCACAGAAGCTCCTACGAGCAGTACTTC
TRBV12-3/TRBV12-4	-	TRBJ1-2	-	CASSLRRAYGYTF	TGTGCCAGCAGTTTACGCAGGGCCTATGGCTACACCTTC
TRBV24-1	once	TRBJ2-1	-	CATSDKDWHEQFF	TGTGCCACCAGTGATAAGGACTGGCACGAGCAGTTCTTC
TRBV30	-	TRBJ1-4	TRBD1	CAVRTGALKELFF	TGTGCTGTTCGGACAGGAGCGTTGAAGGAACTGTTTTTT
TRBV29-1	-	TRBJ1-2	TRBD1	CSTSSRQGANYGYTF	TGCAGCACATCCTCACGACAGGGGGCTAACTATGGCTACACCTTC
TRBV24-1	-	TRBJ1-2	TRBD1	CATSDPKGTGGYTF	TGTGCCACCAGTGACCCAAAAGGGACAGGTGGCTACACCTTC
TRBV6-2/TRBV6-3	-	TRBJ2-3	-	CASSINLDTQYF	TGTGCCAGCAGCATCAACCTAGATACGCAGTATTTT
TRBV6-5	-	TRBJ2-5	TRBD2	CASRRLAGQETQYF	TGTGCCAGCAGAAGACTAGCGGGTCAAGAGACCCAGTACTTC
TRBV12-3/TRBV12-4	-	TRBJ2-5	-	CASRPSSGAKETQYF	TGTGCCAGCAGACCCTCTTCAGGGGCTAAAGAGACCCAGTACTTC
TRBV7-9	few	TRBJ1-2	-	CASSLDSLNYGYTF	TGTGCCAGCAGCTTAGACAGTCTGAACTATGGCTACACCTTC
TRBV4-3	-	TRBJ2-5	-	CASSQESRRAGVGTQYF	TGCGCCAGCAGCCAAGAGTCGAGAAGGGCCGGCGTAGGGACCCAGTACTTC
TRBV7-9	-	TRBJ2-3	TRBD1	CASSLGRRQGHTDTQYF	TGTGCCAGCAGCTTAGGAAGAAGACAGGGGCACACAGATACGCAGTATTTT
TRBV24-1	once	TRBJ2-7	-	CATSDSPLPRDEQYF	TGTGCCACCAGTGATTCCCCCTTACCCCGCGACGAGCAGTACTTC
TRBV30	-	TRBJ1-2	-	CAWSVGDYYGYTF	TGTGCCTGGAGTGTAGGAGATTACTATGGCTACACCTTC
TRBV20-1	-	TRBJ2-5	-	CSASIWRQSLQETQYF	TGCAGTGCTAGTATCTGGCGGCAAAGCCTACAAGAGACCCAGTACTTC
TRBV29-1	-	TRBJ2-1	-	CSVVGAKQAVSYNEQFF	TGCAGCGTTGTGGGGGCTAAACAGGCGGTGTCCTACAATGAGCAGTTCTTC
TRBV27	-	TRBJ2-7	TRBD1	CASSSGSPGQGDYEQYF	TGTGCCAGCAGTTCCGGCTCCCCGGGACAGGGAGATTACGAGCAGTACTTC
TRBV7-9	once	TRBJ2-1	-	CASSSPLNSYNEQFF	TGTGCCAGCAGCTCGCCCCTAAACTCCTACAATGAGCAGTTCTTC
TRBV2	-	TRBJ2-3	TRBD2	CASSGSGGSTDTQYF	TGTGCCAGCAGTGGTAGCGGGGGTAGCACAGATACGCAGTATTTT
TRBV4-1	-	TRBJ2-4	-	CASSQDRWWTKNIQYF	TGCGCCAGCAGCCAAGATCGGTGGTGGACCAAAAACATTCAGTACTTC
TRBV19	-	TRBJ2-7	TRBD1	CASTPGQGAYEQYF	TGTGCCAGTACGCCCGGACAGGGGGCCTACGAGCAGTACTTC
TRBV5-1	-	TRBJ1-2	-	CASSLGRTQRDYGYTF	TGCGCCAGCAGCCTGGGACGGACGCAACGGGACTATGGCTACACCTTC
TRBV27	-	TRBJ2-6	TRBD1	CASTTGGVGGANVLTF	TGTGCCAGCACGACAGGGGGCGTGGGTGGGGCCAACGTCCTGACTTTC
TRBV15	-	TRBJ2-3	-	CATSRVVGLPKADTQYF	TGTGCCACCAGCAGAGTAGTCGGACTACCCAAGGCAGATACGCAGTATTTT